Listed below are T cell receptor beta chains from one sample, sequenced in a study of shared clonotypes between healthy human individuals. The protocol was immunoSEQ multiplex PCR, while the TCRdb copy is restricted to in-frame clones and leaves out a portion. The repertoire holds 1.5 million to 2.5 million clones, with around 96% as singletons. Material: naive CD8+ T cells sorted from blood. These TCRs come from a man in his late teens or twenties in good health. Each CDR3 is given with its conserved first and last residue. The D gene is left open where the match is weak. Clone size, where shown, is once, few, many, or a class for clones that have expanded.

J gene	V gene	D gene	clone size	CDR3 protein	CDR3 DNA
TRBJ2-7	TRBV5-1	.	.	CASSLDPGLSYEQYF	TGCGCCAGCAGCTTGGATCCGGGACTCTCCTACGAGCAGTACTTC
TRBJ1-1	TRBV13	.	.	CASSLGGLRGEAFF	TGTGCCAGCAGCTTAGGGGGCCTCCGGGGTGAAGCTTTCTTT
TRBJ1-2	TRBV9	.	.	CASSVGTDAYGYTF	TGTGCCAGCAGCGTAGGGACGGACGCCTATGGCTACACCTTC
TRBJ2-5	TRBV5-4	.	.	CASSLEGRGGQETQYF	TGTGCCAGCAGCCTAGAGGGGAGAGGGGGCCAAGAGACCCAGTACTTC
TRBJ1-5	TRBV4-1	TRBD1	.	CASSLGQGSQPQHF	TGCGCCAGCAGCCTGGGACAGGGTAGTCAGCCCCAGCATTTT
TRBJ2-7	TRBV2	.	once	CASFGGSSRYGYEQYF	TGTGCCAGCTTTGGGGGGAGTTCTCGGTATGGCTACGAGCAGTACTTC
TRBJ1-1	TRBV30	.	.	CAWNPGLGSTEAFF	TGTGCCTGGAATCCGGGACTAGGGAGCACTGAAGCTTTCTTT
TRBJ2-7	TRBV27	TRBD1	.	CASSLSGDRGGEQYF	TGTGCCAGCAGTTTATCGGGAGACAGGGGCGGCGAGCAGTACTTC
TRBJ2-7	TRBV5-4	.	few	CASSLGGYEQYF	TGTGCCAGCAGCTTGGGGGGCTACGAGCAGTACTTC
TRBJ1-5	TRBV19	.	once	CASSATEYQPQHF	TGTGCCAGTAGTGCGACAGAATATCAGCCCCAGCATTTT
TRBJ1-1	TRBV5-6	.	once	CASSRGLTSGTEAFF	TGTGCCAGCAGCAGGGGACTCACCTCGGGCACTGAAGCTTTCTTT
TRBJ2-7	TRBV5-3	TRBD1	.	CARSFRQGHEQYF	TGTGCCAGAAGCTTTAGACAGGGCCACGAGCAGTACTTC
TRBJ1-1	TRBV13	.	once	CASSLGSKNEAFF	TGTGCCAGCAGCCTGGGTTCGAAGAATGAAGCTTTCTTT
TRBJ2-5	TRBV5-1	TRBD2	.	CASSPGLAGVQETQYF	TGCGCCAGCAGTCCGGGACTAGCGGGGGTCCAAGAGACCCAGTACTTC
TRBJ2-2	TRBV28	TRBD1	.	CASSLSWDRNNTGELFF	TGTGCCAGCAGTTTGTCATGGGACAGGAATAACACCGGGGAGCTGTTTTTT
TRBJ2-2	TRBV19	.	.	CATQGNTGELFF	TGTGCCACCCAGGGTAACACCGGGGAGCTGTTTTTT
TRBJ2-3	TRBV12-5	.	.	CASGLGTTSTDTQYF	TGTGCTAGTGGGCTGGGGACCACTAGCACAGATACGCAGTATTTT
TRBJ2-3	TRBV6-1	.	.	CASGRISTDTQYF	TGTGCCAGCGGACGGATAAGCACAGATACGCAGTATTTT
TRBJ2-2	TRBV5-6	.	.	CASSLAPNTGELFF	TGTGCCAGCAGCTTGGCTCCGAACACCGGGGAGCTGTTTTTT
TRBJ1-5	TRBV5-4	TRBD1	.	CASSPDRGSNQPQHF	TGTGCCAGCAGCCCGGACAGGGGCAGCAATCAGCCCCAGCATTTT
TRBJ2-2	TRBV6-5	.	few	CASSYGMNTGELFF	TGTGCCAGCAGTTACGGCATGAACACCGGGGAGCTGTTTTTT
TRBJ1-3	TRBV25-1	TRBD1	.	CASSEYEGAFSGNTIYF	TGTGCCAGCAGTGAATACGAGGGGGCCTTCTCTGGAAACACCATATATTTT
TRBJ2-7	TRBV12-5	.	.	CASGLGISYEQYF	TGTGCTAGTGGTTTGGGGATCTCCTACGAGCAGTACTTC
TRBJ1-1	TRBV5-6	.	.	CASSLIGSLEAFF	TGTGCCAGCAGCTTAATCGGCTCCCTTGAAGCTTTCTTT